One and the same sample provided the 8 T cell receptor beta chains below, sequenced in a study of cytomegalovirus exposure and HLA in healthy donors. Sequencing used immunoSEQ multiplex PCR; TCRdb keeps in-frame clones, though not all of them. This table holds 55,000 to 75,000 clones, about 94% found once. Source material: PBMCs. The receptors were gathered from a man aged 18-30 years in good health and CMV-seropositive.

The genes are TRBV27 and TRBJ2-7; TRBD1 is a possible D gene (7 bases). Germline CDR1 MNHEY, CDR2 SMNVEV (reference sequence). The CDR3 length is 14 residues. The V end was cut by 5 bases, the J end by 3 bases, with 14 bases between. Written as DNA, the CDR3 is TGTGCCAGCAGTCATAGGAGGGACAGCTACGAGCAGTACTTC. It codes for CASSHRRDSYEQYF.

The chain employs TRBV7-9 and TRBJ2-1; TRBD2 agrees at 14 bases. The germline CDR1 and CDR2 sequences are SEHNR and FQNEAQ (reference sequence). The CDR3 spans 16 residues. With V trimmed by 7 bases and J by 7 bases, 9 bases remained unmatched. In nucleotides, the CDR3 is TGTGCCAGCAAACCTTCGGGACTAGCGGGAGAAAATGAGCAGTTCTTC. Protein: CASKPSGLAGENEQFF. Looking up the rest from reference TRBV7-9 and TRBJ2-1 gives the full variable domain: DTGVSQNPRHKITKRGQNVTFRCDPISEHNRLYWYRQTLGQGPEFLTYFQNEAQLEKSRLLSDRFSAERPKGSFSTLEIQRTEQGDSAMYLCASKPSGLAGENEQFFGPGTRLTVL.

The chain combines TRBV5-1 with TRBJ2-1, with TRBD2 matching over 7 bases. The trim removed 4 bases at V and 6 bases at J, leaving 13 bases unmatched. The length of the CDR3 is 16 residues. Germline-derived CDR1 and CDR2 are SGHRS and YFSETQ. CDR3 residues: CASSPPRWGGPNEQFF. In DNA form, the CDR3 reads TGCGCCAGCAGCCCCCCCCGGTGGGGAGGGCCCAATGAGCAGTTCTTC.

The chain uses TRBV11-2 and TRBJ2-2; possible D gene TRBD1, 6 bases. Trimming removed 7 bases from V and 2 bases from J, with 20 bases in between. The CDR3 extends over 17 amino acids. The germline V gene encodes CDR1 SGHAT and CDR2 FQNNGV. In DNA, the CDR3 is TGTGCCAGCAAGGGCTGGAGGACAGCCTATAACACCGGGGAGCTGTTTTTT. Translated, it gives CASKGWRTAYNTGELFF.

CDR3 amino acids: CASSLVQITGELFF. Written as DNA, the CDR3 is TGTGCCAGCAGCTTAGTACAGATCACCGGGGAGCTGTTTTTT. The V call is TRBV7-9, the J call TRBJ2-2, with D hard to call. The CDR3 is 14 residues long. In germline, CDR1 is SEHNR, CDR2 FQNEAQ (reference sequence). V was pared by 1 base and J by 4 bases, with 7 bases between.

The V call is TRBV5-1, the J call TRBJ1-1; unclear D gene. From germline, CDR1 is SGHRS and CDR2 YFSETQ. The CDR3 is 13 amino acids. Trimming shortened V by 4 bases and J by 0 bases, and 7 bases separated the two germline ends. CDR3: CASSPVLNTEAFF. As DNA, the CDR3 is TGCGCCAGCAGCCCGGTTTTGAACACTGAAGCTTTCTTT.

CDR3 bases: TGTGCCAGCAGCTTAATACCCCCTAGCGGGGGCCTAGGAGATACGCAGTATTTT. Translating gives CASSLIPPSGGLGDTQYF. The chain has TRBV7-3 and TRBJ2-3, with 10 positions matching TRBD2. From germline, CDR1 is SGHTA and CDR2 FQGTGA. This CDR3 is built from 18 residues. The trim removed 1 base at V and 5 bases at J, leaving 12 bases unmatched.

The rearrangement uses TRBV5-1 and TRBJ1-2; D is uncertain. Trimming removed 1 base from V and 1 base from J, with 14 bases in between. The CDR3 is made up of 16 amino acids. CDR1 and CDR2 from the germline V gene are SGHRS and YFSETQ. As DNA, the CDR3 is TGCGCCAGCAGCTTGACATCTACTCGACTTAACTATGGCTACACCTTC. This sequence encodes CASSLTSTRLNYGYTF.